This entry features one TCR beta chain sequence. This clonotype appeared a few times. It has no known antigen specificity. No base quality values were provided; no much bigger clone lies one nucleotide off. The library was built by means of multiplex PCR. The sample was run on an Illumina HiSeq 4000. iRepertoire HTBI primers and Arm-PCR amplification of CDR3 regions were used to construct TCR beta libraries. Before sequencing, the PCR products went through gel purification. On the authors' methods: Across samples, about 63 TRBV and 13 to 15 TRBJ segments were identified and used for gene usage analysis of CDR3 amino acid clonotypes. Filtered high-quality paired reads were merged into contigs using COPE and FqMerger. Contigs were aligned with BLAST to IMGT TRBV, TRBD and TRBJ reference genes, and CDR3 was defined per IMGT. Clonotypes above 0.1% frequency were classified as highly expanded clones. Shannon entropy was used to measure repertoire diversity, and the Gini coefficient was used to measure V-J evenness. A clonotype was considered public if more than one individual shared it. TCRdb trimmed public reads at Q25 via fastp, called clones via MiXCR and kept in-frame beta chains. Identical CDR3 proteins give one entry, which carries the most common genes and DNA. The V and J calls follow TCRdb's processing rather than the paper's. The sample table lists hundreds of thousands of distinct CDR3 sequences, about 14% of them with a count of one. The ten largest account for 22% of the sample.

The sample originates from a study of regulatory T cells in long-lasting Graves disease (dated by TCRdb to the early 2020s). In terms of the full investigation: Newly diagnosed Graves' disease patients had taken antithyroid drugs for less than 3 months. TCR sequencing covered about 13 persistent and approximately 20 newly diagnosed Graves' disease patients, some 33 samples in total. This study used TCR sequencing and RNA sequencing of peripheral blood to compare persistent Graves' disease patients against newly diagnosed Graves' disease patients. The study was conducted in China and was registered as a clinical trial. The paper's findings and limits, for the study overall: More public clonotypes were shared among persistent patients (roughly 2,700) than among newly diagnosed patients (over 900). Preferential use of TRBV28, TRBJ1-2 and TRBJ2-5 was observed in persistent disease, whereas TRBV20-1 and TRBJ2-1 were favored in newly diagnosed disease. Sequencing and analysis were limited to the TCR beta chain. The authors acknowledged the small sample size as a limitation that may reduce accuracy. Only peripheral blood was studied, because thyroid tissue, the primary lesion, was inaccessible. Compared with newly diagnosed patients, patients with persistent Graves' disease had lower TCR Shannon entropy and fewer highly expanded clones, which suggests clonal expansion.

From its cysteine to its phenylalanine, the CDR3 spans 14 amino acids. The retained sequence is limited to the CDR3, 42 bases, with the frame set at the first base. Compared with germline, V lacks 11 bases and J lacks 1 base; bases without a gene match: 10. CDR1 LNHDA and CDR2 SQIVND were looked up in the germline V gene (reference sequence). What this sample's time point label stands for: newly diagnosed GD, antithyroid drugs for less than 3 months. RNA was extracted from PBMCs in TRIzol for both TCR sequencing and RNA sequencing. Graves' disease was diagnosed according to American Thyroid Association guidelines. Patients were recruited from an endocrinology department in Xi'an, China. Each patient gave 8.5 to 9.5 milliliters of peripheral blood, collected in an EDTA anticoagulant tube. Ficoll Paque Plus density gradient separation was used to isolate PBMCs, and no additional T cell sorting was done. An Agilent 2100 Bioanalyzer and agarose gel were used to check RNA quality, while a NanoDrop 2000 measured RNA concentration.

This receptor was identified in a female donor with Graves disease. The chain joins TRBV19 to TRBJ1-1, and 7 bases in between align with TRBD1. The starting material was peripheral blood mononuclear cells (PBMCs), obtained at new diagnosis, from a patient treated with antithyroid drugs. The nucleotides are TGTGCCTCCATCGACAGGGTAAAGAACACTGAAGCTTTCTTT. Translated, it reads CASIDRVKNTEAFF.